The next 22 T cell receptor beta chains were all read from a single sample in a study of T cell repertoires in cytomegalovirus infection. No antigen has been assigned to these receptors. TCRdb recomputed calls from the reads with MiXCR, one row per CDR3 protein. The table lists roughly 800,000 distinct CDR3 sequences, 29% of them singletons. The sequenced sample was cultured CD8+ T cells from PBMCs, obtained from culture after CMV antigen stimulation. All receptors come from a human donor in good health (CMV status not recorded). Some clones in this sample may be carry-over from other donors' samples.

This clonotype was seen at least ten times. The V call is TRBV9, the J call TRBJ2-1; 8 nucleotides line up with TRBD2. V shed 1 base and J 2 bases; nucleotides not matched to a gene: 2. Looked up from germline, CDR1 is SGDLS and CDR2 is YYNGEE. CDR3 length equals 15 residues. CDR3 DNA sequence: TGTGCCAGCAGCGTAACGGGACTAGCCTACAATGAGCAGTTCTTC. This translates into CASSVTGLAYNEQFF.

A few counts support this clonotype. The CDR3, as DNA: TGTGCCAGCAGTGGGTACCCTCAGGAGGCAGATACGCAGTATTTT. Translated: CASSGYPQEADTQYF. The rearrangement uses TRBV2 and TRBJ2-3; a possible D gene is TRBD2 (5 bases). Per germline, CDR1 SNHLY and CDR2 FYNNEI. The CDR3 extends over 15 amino acids. Trimming cost V 4 bases and J 4 bases, with 15 bases left between them.

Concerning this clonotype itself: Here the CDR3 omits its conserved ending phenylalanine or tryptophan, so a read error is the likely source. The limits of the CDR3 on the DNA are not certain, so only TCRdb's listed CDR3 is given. The CDR3 is CASSYSDSIPLL. This chain joins TRBV6-2 or TRBV6-3 and TRBJ1-2; TRBD1, as called in the table, went unchecked against the DNA. Looked up from germline, CDR1 is MNHEY and CDR2 is SVGEGT. The CDR3 spans 12 residues, counting both ends.

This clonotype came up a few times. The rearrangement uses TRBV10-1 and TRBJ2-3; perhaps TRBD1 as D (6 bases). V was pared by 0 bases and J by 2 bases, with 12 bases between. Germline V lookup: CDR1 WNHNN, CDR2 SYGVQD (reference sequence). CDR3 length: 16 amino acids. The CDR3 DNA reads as TGCGCCAGCAGTGAGTCGGGACAAACCTACACAGATACGCAGTATTTT. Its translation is CASSESGQTYTDTQYF.

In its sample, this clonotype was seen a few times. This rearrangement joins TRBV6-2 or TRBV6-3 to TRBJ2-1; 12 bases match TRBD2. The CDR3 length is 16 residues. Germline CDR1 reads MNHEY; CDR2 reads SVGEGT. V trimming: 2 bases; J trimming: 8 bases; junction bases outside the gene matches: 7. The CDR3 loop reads CASSYNLAGGLDEQFF. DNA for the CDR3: TGTGCCAGCAGTTACAATCTAGCGGGGGGGCTGGATGAGCAGTTCTTC.

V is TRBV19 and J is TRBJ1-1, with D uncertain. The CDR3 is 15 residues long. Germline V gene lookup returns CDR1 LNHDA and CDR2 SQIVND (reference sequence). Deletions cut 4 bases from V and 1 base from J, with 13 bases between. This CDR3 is CASSKPSTANTEAFF. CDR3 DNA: TGTGCCAGTAGTAAACCTTCGACGGCGAACACTGAAGCTTTCTTT.

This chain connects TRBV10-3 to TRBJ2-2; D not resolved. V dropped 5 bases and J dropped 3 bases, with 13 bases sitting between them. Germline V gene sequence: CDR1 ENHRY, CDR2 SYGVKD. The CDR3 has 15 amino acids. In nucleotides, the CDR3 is TGTGCCATCAGTACCGACTCGCTGTACACCGGGGAGCTGTTTTTT. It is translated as CAISTDSLYTGELFF.

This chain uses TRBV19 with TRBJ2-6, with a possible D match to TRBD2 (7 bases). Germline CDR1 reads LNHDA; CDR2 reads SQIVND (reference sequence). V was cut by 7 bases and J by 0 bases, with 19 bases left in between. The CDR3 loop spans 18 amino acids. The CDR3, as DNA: TGTGCCAGTACCTTCCCCGGGGGGCACCCCTCTGGGGCCAACGTCCTGACTTTC. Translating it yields CASTFPGGHPSGANVLTF.

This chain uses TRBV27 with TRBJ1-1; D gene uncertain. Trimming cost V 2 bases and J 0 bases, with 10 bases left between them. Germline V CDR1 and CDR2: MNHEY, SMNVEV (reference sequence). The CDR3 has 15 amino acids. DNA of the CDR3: TGTGCCAGCAGTTTAATTGGGGAGGTGAACACTGAAGCTTTCTTT. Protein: CASSLIGEVNTEAFF.

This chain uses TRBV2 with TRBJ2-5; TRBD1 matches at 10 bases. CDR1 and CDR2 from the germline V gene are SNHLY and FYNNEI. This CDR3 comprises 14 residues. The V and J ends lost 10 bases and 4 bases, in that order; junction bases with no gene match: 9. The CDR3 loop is CATWGTGDSETQYF. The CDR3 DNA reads TGTGCCACCTGGGGGACAGGGGATTCAGAGACCCAGTACTTC.

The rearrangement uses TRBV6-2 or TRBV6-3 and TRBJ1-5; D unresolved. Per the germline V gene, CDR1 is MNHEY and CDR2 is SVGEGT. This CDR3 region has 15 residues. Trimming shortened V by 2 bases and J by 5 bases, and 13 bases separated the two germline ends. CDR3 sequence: CASSYGPMGYQPQHF. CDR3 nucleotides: TGTGCCAGCAGTTACGGGCCGATGGGTTATCAGCCCCAGCATTTT.

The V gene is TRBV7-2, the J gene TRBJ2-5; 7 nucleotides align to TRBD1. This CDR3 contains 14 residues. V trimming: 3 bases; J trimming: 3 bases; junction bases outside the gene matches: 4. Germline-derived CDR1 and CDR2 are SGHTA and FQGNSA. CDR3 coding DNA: TGTGCCAGCAGCTTCCGGGACAGTGAAGAGACCCAGTACTTC. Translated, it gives CASSFRDSEETQYF.

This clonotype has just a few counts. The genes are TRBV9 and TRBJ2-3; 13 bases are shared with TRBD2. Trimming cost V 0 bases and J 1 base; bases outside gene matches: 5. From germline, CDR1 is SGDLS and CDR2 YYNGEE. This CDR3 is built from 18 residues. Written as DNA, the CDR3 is TGTGCCAGCAGCGTAGTTGGGACTAGCGGGGTAGGCACAGATACGCAGTATTTT. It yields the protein CASSVVGTSGVGTDTQYF.

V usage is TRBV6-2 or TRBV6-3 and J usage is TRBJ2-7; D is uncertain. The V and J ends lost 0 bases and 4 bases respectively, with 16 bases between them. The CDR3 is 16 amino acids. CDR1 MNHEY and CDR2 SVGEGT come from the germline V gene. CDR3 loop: CASSYSLVDGIYEQYV. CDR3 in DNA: TGTGCCAGCAGTTACTCGTTGGTAGACGGAATTTACGAGCAGTACGTC.

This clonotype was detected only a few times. The CDR3 sequence: CSANTGTSGNTIYF. The DNA for the CDR3 is TGCAGTGCTAATACAGGGACCTCTGGAAACACCATATATTTT. The chain recombines TRBV20-1 with TRBJ1-3; weak D call: TRBD1 (6 bases). The CDR3 is made up of 14 amino acids. The V end was cut by 4 bases, the J end by 0 bases, with 10 bases between. From germline, CDR1 is DFQATT and CDR2 SNEGSKA (reference sequence).

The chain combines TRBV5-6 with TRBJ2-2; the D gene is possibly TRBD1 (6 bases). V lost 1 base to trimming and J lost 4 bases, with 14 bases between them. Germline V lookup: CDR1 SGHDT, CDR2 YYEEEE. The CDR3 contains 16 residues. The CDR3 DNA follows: TGTGCCAGCAGCTTGTTGGGCAGGGGAATCACCGGGGAGCTGTTTTTT. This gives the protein CASSLLGRGITGELFF.

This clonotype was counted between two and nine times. CDR3 residues: CASSIWDSGNQPQHF. The CDR3 coding sequence is TGTGCCAGTAGTATTTGGGACAGCGGAAATCAGCCCCAGCATTTT. V gene TRBV19 combines with J gene TRBJ1-5, with 7 bases matching TRBD1. This CDR3 region has 15 residues. CDR1 is LNHDA and CDR2 is SQIVND in the germline V gene (reference sequence). Germline trimming cut 3 bases from V and 4 bases from J; bases unmatched to any gene: 6.

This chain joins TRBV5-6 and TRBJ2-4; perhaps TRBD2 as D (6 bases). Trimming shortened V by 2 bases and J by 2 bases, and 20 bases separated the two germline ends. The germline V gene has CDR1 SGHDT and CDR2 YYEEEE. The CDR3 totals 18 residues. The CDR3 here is CASSFGPGPAGTKNIQYF. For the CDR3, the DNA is TGTGCCAGCAGCTTCGGCCCAGGGCCTGCGGGGACCAAAAACATTCAGTACTTC. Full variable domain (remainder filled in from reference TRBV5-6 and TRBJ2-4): DAGVTQSPTHLIKTRGQQVTLRCSPKSGHDTVSWYQQALGQGPQFIFQYYEEEERQRGNFPDRFSGHQFPNYSSELNVNALLLGDSALYLCASSFGPGPAGTKNIQYFGAGTRLSVL.

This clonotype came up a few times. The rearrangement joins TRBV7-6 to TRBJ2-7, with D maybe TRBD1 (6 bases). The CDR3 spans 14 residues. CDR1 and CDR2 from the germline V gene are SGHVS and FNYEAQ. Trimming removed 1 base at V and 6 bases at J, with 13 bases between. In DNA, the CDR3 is TGTGCCAGCAGCTTAGAAAAGGGGGTTCGCGAGCAGTACTTC. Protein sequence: CASSLEKGVREQYF.

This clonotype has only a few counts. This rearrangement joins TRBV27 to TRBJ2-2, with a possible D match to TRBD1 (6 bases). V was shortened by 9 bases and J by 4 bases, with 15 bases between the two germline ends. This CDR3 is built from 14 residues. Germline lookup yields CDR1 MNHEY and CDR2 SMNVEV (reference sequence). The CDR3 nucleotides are TGTGCCAGTGCCGCAGGGGCCGCCACCGGGGAGCTGTTTTTT. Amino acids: CASAAGAATGELFF.

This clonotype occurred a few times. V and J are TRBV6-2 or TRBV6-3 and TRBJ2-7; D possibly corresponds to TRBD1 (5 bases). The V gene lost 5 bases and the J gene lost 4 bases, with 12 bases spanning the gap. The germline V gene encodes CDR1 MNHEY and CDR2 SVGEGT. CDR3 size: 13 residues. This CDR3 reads CASSRPGSYEQYV. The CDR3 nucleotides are TGTGCCAGCAGTCGCCCAGGGTCTTACGAGCAGTACGTC.

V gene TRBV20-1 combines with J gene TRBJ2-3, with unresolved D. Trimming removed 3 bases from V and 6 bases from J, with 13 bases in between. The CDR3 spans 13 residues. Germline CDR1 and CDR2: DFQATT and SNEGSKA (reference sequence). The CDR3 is CSASPGRGDTQYF. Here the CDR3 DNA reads TGCAGTGCTAGCCCCGGGCGTGGCGATACGCAGTATTTT.